The next 30 T cell receptor beta chains were all read from a single sample in a study of blood T cells in healthy people across ages. Sample-barcoded 5' priming and a J-beta primer mix drove a second PCR of roughly 6 to 12 cycles. In TCRdb, the 5' RACE reads were re-called with MiXCR into one record per CDR3 protein. The sample lists about 720,000 distinct CDR3 sequences, approximately 25% seen once, with under 4.5% in the top ten. The sample was also linked to a second study, of T cells of mothers and their children.

Sequenced sample: blood. All receptors come from a boy under 18 in good health.

This clonotype came up a few times. The V and J genes are TRBV4-1 and TRBJ2-7; D is unclear. This CDR3 comprises 13 residues. The V end lost 1 base, the J end lost 3 bases, and 7 bases lay between the germline ends. CDR1 and CDR2 (germline): MGHRA, YSYEKL. This CDR3 reads CASSQVPDYEQYF. CDR3 DNA sequence: TGCGCCAGCAGCCAAGTCCCCGACTACGAGCAGTACTTC.

This clonotype has just a few counts. V is TRBV6-2 or TRBV6-3 and J is TRBJ2-1; 12 positions match TRBD2. Trimming removed 4 bases from V and 1 base from J; junction bases left unmatched: 8. Per the germline V gene, CDR1 is MNHEY and CDR2 is SVGEGT. There are 18 residues in the CDR3. The CDR3 reads CASSSPILAGGSYNEQFF. The CDR3 DNA sequence: TGTGCCAGCAGTTCCCCTATCCTAGCGGGAGGGTCCTACAATGAGCAGTTCTTC.

This chain uses TRBV4-3 with TRBJ2-1, with a weak D call TRBD2 (5 bases). Trimming removed 0 bases from V and 6 bases from J, with 12 bases in between. Looked up from germline, CDR1 is LGHNA and CDR2 is YSLEER. CDR3 length equals 15 residues. The CDR3, as DNA: TGCGCCAGCAGCCAAGATAGCGCGGGCGGCAATGAGCAGTTCTTC. Translation gives CASSQDSAGGNEQFF.

This clonotype came up a few times. CDR3 amino acids: CAISEGTGVLREQYF. The DNA of the CDR3 is TGTGCCATCAGTGAAGGGACAGGGGTCCTACGCGAGCAGTACTTC. The chain couples TRBV10-3 to TRBJ2-7; 10 bases align to TRBD1. Looked up from germline, CDR1 is ENHRY and CDR2 is SYGVKD. The CDR3 runs to 15 residues. The ends lost 3 bases at V and 6 bases at J; junction bases unmatched: 8.

The rearrangement uses TRBV9 and TRBJ2-5; TRBD2 agrees at 12 bases. The DNA end is more similar to TRBJ2-1, so the J call may be wrong. The CDR3 spans 17 residues. Germline CDR1 reads SGDLS; CDR2 reads YYNGEE. The CDR3 here is CASSWSSGRAGLDEQFF. The CDR3 DNA is TGTGCCAGCAGCTGGTCTAGCGGGAGGGCCGGTCTGGATGAGCAGTTCTTC.

This clonotype has more than one count but fewer than ten. V gene TRBV18 combines with J gene TRBJ2-5; 9 bases are shared with TRBD2. Germline V CDR1 and CDR2: KGHSH, LQKENI. This CDR3 is 14 amino acids long. Unmatched junction bases numbered 8, after V lost 6 bases and J lost 6 bases. The CDR3 reads CASSLDPSGKTQYF. CDR3 coding DNA: TGTGCCAGCTCTCTGGACCCTAGCGGGAAGACCCAGTACTTC.

This clonotype was observed a few times. V gene TRBV28 combines with J gene TRBJ2-7; 9 bases map to TRBD2. CDR1 MDHEN and CDR2 SYDVKM come from the germline V gene. CDR3 length: 15 amino acids. V lost 7 bases to trimming and J lost 5 bases; unmatched junction nucleotides: 12. CDR3 DNA sequence: TGTGCCAGCACCCAGCCGGAGGTAGCGGGGGACGAGCAGTACTTC. Its translation: CASTQPEVAGDEQYF.

This clonotype was counted many times. The chain is built from TRBV11-2 and TRBJ2-5; tentative D call: TRBD1 (6 bases). Germline lookup yields CDR1 SGHAT and CDR2 FQNNGV. This CDR3 comprises 16 residues. V was cut by 7 bases and J by 0 bases, with 18 bases left in between. The CDR3 region is CASTRGSQGYQETQYF. The CDR3 nucleotides are TGTGCCAGCACCCGGGGAAGTCAGGGGTACCAAGAGACCCAGTACTTC.

This clonotype was counted many times. The chain couples TRBV7-9 to TRBJ2-6, with a possible D match to TRBD2 (5 bases). The CDR3 extends over 15 amino acids. The germline V and J ends were trimmed by 5 bases and 6 bases, with 14 bases remaining between them. Germline CDR1 reads SEHNR; CDR2 reads FQNEAQ (reference sequence). The CDR3, as DNA: TGTGCCAGCAGCCCAGTGGGAGTCGAGGCCAACGTCCTGACTTTC. It encodes CASSPVGVEANVLTF. The complete variable domain, with remaining parts taken from reference TRBV7-9 and TRBJ2-6, reads DTGVSQNPRHKITKRGQNVTFRCDPISEHNRLYWYRQTLGQGPEFLTYFQNEAQLEKSRLLSDRFSAERPKGSFSTLEIQRTEQGDSAMYLCASSPVGVEANVLTFGAGSRLTVL.

This clonotype was seen more than once but under ten times. The V call is TRBV29-1, the J call TRBJ2-7, with D possibly called TRBD1 or TRBD2 (8 bases each). V dropped 4 bases and J dropped 1 base, with 17 bases sitting between them. Germline V CDR1 and CDR2: SQVTM, ANQGSEA. The CDR3 is 15 amino acids. CDR3 sequence (DNA): TGCAGCGTTGTCAGGGGGCCTAGCGGGTCCTACGAGCAGTACTTC. Amino acid sequence: CSVVRGPSGSYEQYF.

This clonotype was seen a few times. The rearrangement links TRBV28 to TRBJ2-5; TRBD1 agrees at 10 bases. The CDR3 sequence is 14 residues long. Germline V gene sequence: CDR1 MDHEN, CDR2 SYDVKM. V lost 4 bases, J lost 4 bases, and 3 bases stayed unmatched. CDR3 coding DNA: TGTGCCAGCAGTTCGTGGACAGGGGGAGAGACCCAGTACTTC. This sequence encodes CASSSWTGGETQYF.

The CDR3 spells CASSMGTGFLRAFF. For the CDR3, the DNA is TGTGCCAGTAGTATGGGGACAGGCTTCTTAAGAGCTTTCTTT. The rearrangement links TRBV19 to TRBJ1-1; 8 bases agree with TRBD1. V shed 3 bases and J 10 bases; nucleotides not matched to a gene: 10. This CDR3 has 14 residues. The germline gives CDR1 LNHDA, CDR2 SQIVND (reference sequence).

J is TRBJ2-7 and V is TRBV5-1; TRBD2 is a possible D gene (6 bases). Trimming took 3 bases from V and 3 from J, leaving 22 bases between them. The CDR3 is 17 residues long. Germline CDR1 is SGHRS and CDR2 is YFSETQ. CDR3 sequence: CASSWLVGGSNNYEQYF. In nucleotides, the CDR3 is TGCGCCAGCAGCTGGTTAGTTGGGGGGTCAAACAACTACGAGCAGTACTTC.

The V call is TRBV25-1, the J call TRBJ1-4; D remains unclear. In germline, CDR1 is MGHDK, CDR2 SYGVNS. This CDR3 spans 11 amino acids. V was clipped by 1 base and J by 8 bases, with 2 bases between them. The CDR3 DNA is TGTGCCAGCAGTGAATCGGAAAAACTGTTTTTT. It yields the protein CASSESEKLFF.

This clonotype turned up a few times. The rearrangement uses TRBV7-8 and TRBJ1-2; no reliable D call. Per germline, CDR1 SGHVS and CDR2 FQNEAQ. The CDR3 is 14 amino acids. The ends were cut back, 1 base at V and 4 bases at J, with 10 bases in the middle. The CDR3 DNA is TGTGCCAGCAGCTTAGTTGCCGGGTCCTATGGCTACACCTTC. Protein product: CASSLVAGSYGYTF.

This clonotype was picked up a small number of times. This chain connects TRBV29-1 to TRBJ1-1; D not resolved. The V end lost 1 base, the J end lost 5 bases, and 5 bases lay between the germline ends. This CDR3 comprises 11 residues. CDR1 SQVTM and CDR2 ANQGSEA come from the germline V gene. The CDR3 loop is CSVEGETEAFF. CDR3 coding DNA: TGCAGCGTTGAAGGTGAAACTGAAGCTTTCTTT.

The chain links TRBV7-2 to TRBJ1-1, with TRBD1 as a possible D gene (6 bases). Germline assignment: CDR1 SGHTA and CDR2 FQGNSA. The CDR3 has 14 residues. V lost 8 bases and J 1 base, leaving 14 bases between the germline ends. DNA of the CDR3: TGTGCCAGCGCCCCGGACAGATCGAACACTGAAGCTTTCTTT. This translates into CASAPDRSNTEAFF.

V is TRBV4-3 and J is TRBJ2-7, with D uncertain. The germline gives CDR1 LGHNA, CDR2 YSLEER. CDR3 length: 14 residues. Trimming stripped 0 bases from V and 2 bases from J, with 8 bases between. The chain's CDR3 is CASSQDGFTYEQYF. The CDR3 DNA is TGCGCCAGCAGCCAAGACGGGTTCACCTACGAGCAGTACTTC.

The rearrangement joins TRBV7-3 to TRBJ1-2, with D unresolved. The CDR3 spans 14 residues. V lost 1 base and J lost 4, with 10 bases in between. Germline CDR1 reads SGHTA; CDR2 reads FQGTGA. Here the CDR3 reads CASSLRPEGYGYTF. In DNA, the CDR3 is TGTGCCAGCAGCTTAAGGCCCGAGGGCTATGGCTACACCTTC.

The chain uses TRBV6-5 and TRBJ1-2, with D possibly being TRBD1 (5 bases). Germline CDR1 is MNHEY and CDR2 is SVGAGI. CDR3 size: 13 residues. The V gene lost 10 bases and the J gene lost 0 bases, with 12 bases spanning the gap. The CDR3 is CATLDRSNYGYTF. As DNA, the CDR3 is TGTGCCACCCTAGACAGATCTAACTATGGCTACACCTTC.

This clonotype was observed many times. The chain joins TRBV7-6 to TRBJ2-7, with D perhaps TRBD1 (7 bases). Trimming removed 2 bases at V and 6 bases at J, with 8 bases between. CDR3 length: 12 residues. From germline, CDR1 is SGHVS and CDR2 FNYEAQ. CDR3 DNA sequence: TGTGCCAGCAGCTTACAGGGGGGCGAGCAGTACTTC. Translation: CASSLQGGEQYF.

This clonotype was recorded a few times. This chain connects TRBV7-9 to TRBJ2-1, with 9 bases matching TRBD1. The CDR3 runs to 17 residues. The V segment lost 4 bases and the J segment 5 bases; nucleotides outside the gene matches: 12. From germline, CDR1 is SEHNR and CDR2 FQNEAQ (reference sequence). CDR3 DNA sequence: TGTGCCAGCAGCTCCCTCGGGACAGGGATCGGAGACAATGAGCAGTTCTTC. Protein product: CASSSLGTGIGDNEQFF.

V gene TRBV2 combines with J gene TRBJ2-2; the match to TRBD2 covers 7 bases. Trimming at V came to 3 bases and at J to 8 bases, leaving 12 bases not matched to a gene. The germline gives CDR1 SNHLY, CDR2 FYNNEI. The CDR3 has 16 amino acids. The CDR3 DNA sequence: TGTGCCAGCAGTGAGGCCCTAGGACTAGTTGCAGGGGAGCTGTTTTTT. It encodes CASSEALGLVAGELFF.

CDR3: CASSDFSGFTYEQYF. CDR3 coding DNA: TGTGCCAGCAGTGACTTCAGCGGGTTCACCTACGAGCAGTACTTC. V is TRBV25-1 and J is TRBJ2-5; a weak D match, TRBD2 (6 bases). The J call is in doubt because the DNA end fits TRBJ2-7 better. This CDR3 has 15 amino acids. CDR1 MGHDK and CDR2 SYGVNS come from the germline V gene.

This clonotype was found a few times. This rearrangement joins TRBV20-1 to TRBJ2-2, with 10 positions matching TRBD2. The length of the CDR3 is 17 residues. CDR1 DFQATT and CDR2 SNEGSKA come from the germline V gene (reference sequence). V shed 3 bases, J shed 6 bases, and the junction held 13 bases outside the gene matches. The CDR3 nucleotides read TGCAGTGCTAGCCACCCCCTTAGCGGGGGGATGGCCGGGGAGCTGTTTTTT. Translation: CSASHPLSGGMAGELFF.

This clonotype was counted between two and nine times. The chain uses TRBV5-1 and TRBJ2-1; 12 bases agree with TRBD2. The V gene's germline CDR1 is SGHRS and CDR2 YFSETQ. V was clipped by 4 bases and J by 1 base; unmatched bases: 9. The CDR3 consists of 18 residues. In DNA, the CDR3 is TGCGCCAGCAGCACCTCTCAGACTAGCGGGAGATCCTACAATGAGCAGTTCTTC. It yields the protein CASSTSQTSGRSYNEQFF.

This clonotype turned up a few times. For the CDR3, the DNA is TGTGCCAGCAGAACAGATCCTCGGGAGACCCAGTACTTC. It yields the protein CASRTDPRETQYF. V usage is TRBV6-2 or TRBV6-3 and J usage is TRBJ2-5; no reliable D call. From germline, CDR1 is MNHEY and CDR2 SVGEGT. The V gene lost 6 bases and the J gene lost 5 bases, with 13 bases spanning the gap. CDR3 length: 13 amino acids.

CDR3 in DNA: TGCGCCAGCAGCTTCTGGGAGGCGGAGCGACAGACAGATACGCAGTATTTT. Its protein is CASSFWEAERQTDTQYF. The chain combines TRBV5-1 with TRBJ2-3, with D perhaps TRBD2 (6 bases). CDR1 and CDR2 from the germline V gene are SGHRS and YFSETQ. V was pared by 2 bases and J by 3 bases, with 19 bases between. The CDR3 contains 17 residues.

DNA of the CDR3: TGTGCCAGCAGCTTGCGTCCAGGGGGCGTCTACGAGCAGTACTTC. Its translation: CASSLRPGGVYEQYF. J is TRBJ2-7 and V is TRBV5-5; 8 bases align to TRBD1. Germline V gives CDR1 SGHKS, CDR2 YYEKEE (reference sequence). Trimming removed 1 base from V and 3 bases from J; junction bases left unmatched: 6. The CDR3 covers 15 residues.

There are many counts of this clonotype. The chain is built from TRBV7-9 and TRBJ1-4; D is uncertain. Trimming took 3 bases from V and 3 from J, leaving 2 bases between them. Per germline, CDR1 SEHNR and CDR2 FQNEAQ (reference sequence). The length of the CDR3 is 12 residues. As DNA, the CDR3 is TGTGCCAGCAGCTTCCCTAATGAAAAACTGTTTTTT. Translating it yields CASSFPNEKLFF.